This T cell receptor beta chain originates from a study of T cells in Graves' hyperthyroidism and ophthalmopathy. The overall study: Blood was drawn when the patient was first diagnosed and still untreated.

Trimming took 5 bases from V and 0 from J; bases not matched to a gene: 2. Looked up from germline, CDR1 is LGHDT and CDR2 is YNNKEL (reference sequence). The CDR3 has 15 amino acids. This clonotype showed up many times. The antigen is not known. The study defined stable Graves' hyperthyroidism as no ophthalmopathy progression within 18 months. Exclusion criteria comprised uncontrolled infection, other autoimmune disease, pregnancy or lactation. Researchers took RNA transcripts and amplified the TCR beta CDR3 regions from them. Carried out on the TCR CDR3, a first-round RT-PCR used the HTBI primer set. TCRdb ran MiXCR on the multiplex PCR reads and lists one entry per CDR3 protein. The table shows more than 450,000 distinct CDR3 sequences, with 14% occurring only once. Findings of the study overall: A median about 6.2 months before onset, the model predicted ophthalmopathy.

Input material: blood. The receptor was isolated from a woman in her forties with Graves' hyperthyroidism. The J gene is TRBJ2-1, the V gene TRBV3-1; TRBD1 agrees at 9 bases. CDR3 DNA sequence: TGTGCCAGCAGCTCGGGACAGGGCTCCTACAATGAGCAGTTCTTC. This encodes CASSSGQGSYNEQFF.